Listed below are T cell receptor beta chains from one sample, sequenced in a study of shared clonotypes between healthy human individuals. Data came from immunoSEQ multiplex PCR; TCRdb stores just in-frame clones and leaves some out. The data hold some 450,000 clones, with about 74% observed a single time. Sequenced material: PBMCs. The receptors were gathered from a woman in her forties in good health. Some clones in this sample may be carry-over from other donors' samples. Both conserved end residues are part of each CDR3. The order of the fields is V gene, clone size, D gene, J gene, CDR3 DNA, CDR3 protein. A D gene is named only where the DNA matches it firmly. A clone size is listed for some rows: how often the clone was seen (once, few, many), or a class if it is expanded.

v_gene: TRBV9; abundance: -; d_gene: -; j_gene: TRBJ1-2; CDR3nt: TGTGCCAGCAGCCCGGATGGTGCCTTCTATGGCTACACCTTC; CDR3aa: CASSPDGAFYGYTF
v_gene: TRBV27; abundance: -; d_gene: -; j_gene: TRBJ1-2; CDR3nt: TGTGCCAGCAGCTCCCCCAGGGCCTATGGCTACACCTTC; CDR3aa: CASSSPRAYGYTF
v_gene: TRBV5-1; abundance: -; d_gene: -; j_gene: TRBJ2-3; CDR3nt: TGCGCCAGCAGCTTGGCTTACACAGATACGCAGTATTTT; CDR3aa: CASSLAYTDTQYF
v_gene: TRBV5-1; abundance: -; d_gene: TRBD1; j_gene: TRBJ1-2; CDR3nt: TGCGCCAGCAGCCCGGGACAGGAGAATGGCTACACCTTC; CDR3aa: CASSPGQENGYTF
v_gene: TRBV5-1; abundance: few; d_gene: TRBD1; j_gene: TRBJ2-2; CDR3nt: TGCGCCAGCTCAGGGGGCCAGAACACCGGGGAGCTGTTTTTT; CDR3aa: CASSGGQNTGELFF
v_gene: TRBV28; abundance: few; d_gene: -; j_gene: TRBJ1-2; CDR3nt: TGTGCCAGCAGTTTATGGACCCTGGGAGGCTACACCTTC; CDR3aa: CASSLWTLGGYTF
v_gene: TRBV2; abundance: -; d_gene: -; j_gene: TRBJ2-7; CDR3nt: TGTGCCAGCAGTGTCGCAGGGATAATGAACGAGCAGTACTTC; CDR3aa: CASSVAGIMNEQYF
v_gene: TRBV7-2; abundance: -; d_gene: TRBD2; j_gene: TRBJ2-5; CDR3nt: TGTGCCAGCAGCCTCCTAGCGGGAGGGCCTCGAGGAGAGACCCAGTACTTC; CDR3aa: CASSLLAGGPRGETQYF
v_gene: TRBV7-2; abundance: -; d_gene: TRBD2; j_gene: TRBJ2-7; CDR3nt: TGTGCCAGCAGCTTGAGGCGGGGGTCCTACGAGCAGTACTTC; CDR3aa: CASSLRRGSYEQYF
v_gene: TRBV27; abundance: -; d_gene: -; j_gene: TRBJ2-7; CDR3nt: TGTGCCAGCAGAATGGGGCGGGACCGCTGGAAGCAGTACTTC; CDR3aa: CASRMGRDRWKQYF
v_gene: TRBV30; abundance: many; d_gene: -; j_gene: TRBJ1-2; CDR3nt: TGTGCCTGGAGTAGGACAAGGGAGGGTGGCTACACCTTC; CDR3aa: CAWSRTREGGYTF
v_gene: TRBV30; abundance: -; d_gene: TRBD1; j_gene: TRBJ1-5; CDR3nt: TGTGCCTGGAGTCCCGGGACAGGGGATCAGCCCCAGCATTTT; CDR3aa: CAWSPGTGDQPQHF